The next 10 T cell receptor beta chains were all read from a single sample in a study of T cell changes during pregnancy in multiple sclerosis. The repertoire was sequenced with immunoSEQ multiplex PCR; TCRdb's copy has only in-frame clones and lacks some. This repertoire shows under 40,000 clones, more than 75% found once; its top ten account for over 5%. Material: peripheral blood, obtained in the third trimester of pregnancy. These receptor sequences come from a female donor in good health, enrolled as a control in a pregnancy study.

CDR3: CSARVANEQYF. CDR3 nucleotide sequence: TGCAGCGCCAGGGTCGCAAACGAGCAGTACTTC. This chain uses TRBV29-1 with TRBJ2-7; D perhaps matches TRBD1 (5 bases). Germline loops: CDR1 SQVTM, CDR2 ANQGSEA. CDR3 length: 11 residues. Trimming left V 7 bases short and J 5 bases short, with 12 bases between.

The V gene is TRBV12-5, the J gene TRBJ2-3, with 8 bases aligning to TRBD2. The CDR3 is 18 residues long. Germline V gene data show CDR1 as LGHNT and CDR2 as FRNRAP. V lost 2 bases to trimming and J lost 0 bases; unmatched junction nucleotides: 10. CDR3 DNA sequence: TGTGCTAGTGGTTTGCCCCCCAGGCGGGGGGCTAGCACAGATACGCAGTATTTT. Translation gives CASGLPPRRGASTDTQYF. Combining the CDR3 with reference TRBV12-5 and TRBJ2-3 gives the whole variable domain DARVTQTPRHKVTEMGQEVTMRCQPILGHNTVFWYRQTMMQGLELLAYFRNRAPLDDSGMPKDRFSAEMPDATLATLKIQPSEPRDSAVYFCASGLPPRRGASTDTQYFGPGTRLTVL.

V usage is TRBV9 and J usage is TRBJ1-1; D unresolved. The CDR3 runs to 10 residues. Germline CDR1 reads SGDLS; CDR2 reads YYNGEE. The V end was cut by 4 bases, the J end by 5 bases, with 3 bases between. The CDR3 nucleotides are TGTGCCAGCAGCCCGACTGAAGCTTTCTTT. Translation gives CASSPTEAFF.

This chain uses TRBV6-1 with TRBJ1-5; no reliable D call. This CDR3 has 14 amino acids. From germline, CDR1 is MNHNS and CDR2 SASEGT. Trimming took off 5 bases at V and 2 bases at J, with 10 bases between the two ends. Here the CDR3 DNA reads TGTGCCAGCAGTCCCTGGGCAGGCAATCAGCCCCAGCATTTT. Its protein product is CASSPWAGNQPQHF.

This clone occurred once. The rearrangement uses TRBV27 and TRBJ2-7; the D is unclear. V shed 3 bases and J shed 2 bases, with 11 bases lying between them. The germline CDR1 and CDR2 sequences are MNHEY and SMNVEV (reference sequence). The CDR3 is 14 residues long. CDR3 protein: CASSFYDTTYEQYF. The DNA of the CDR3 is TGTGCCAGCAGTTTTTATGACACGACCTACGAGCAGTACTTC.

This clone was seen once. V is TRBV6-6 and J is TRBJ2-2; tentative D call: TRBD1 (6 bases). From germline, CDR1 is MNHNY and CDR2 SVGAGI (reference sequence). The CDR3 has 16 amino acids. V was pared by 2 bases and J by 5 bases, with 15 bases between. The CDR3 DNA follows: TGTGCCAGCAGTTACGGGCAGGGGCCGTTTACCGGGGAGCTGTTTTTT. Residues: CASSYGQGPFTGELFF.

J is TRBJ2-7 and V is TRBV11-3; D not resolved. The CDR3 spans 15 residues. Between the trimmed V and J ends, which lost 1 base and 5 bases, there was a span of 15 bases. Germline assignment: CDR1 SGHNT and CDR2 YENEEA. CDR3 sequence: CASSLGGGSIDEQYF. CDR3 in DNA: TGTGCCAGCAGCTTAGGTGGCGGCTCAATAGACGAGCAGTACTTC. Looking up the rest from reference TRBV11-3 and TRBJ2-7 gives the full variable domain: EAGVVQSPRYKIIEKKQPVAFWCNPISGHNTLYWYLQNLGQGPELLIRYENEEAVDDSQLPKDRFSAERLKGVDSTLKIQPAELGDSAVYLCASSLGGGSIDEQYFGPGTRLTVT.

This clone showed up just once. The gene calls are TRBV27 and TRBJ1-2; 8 bases agree with TRBD1. Losses at the gene ends were 5 bases for V and 9 bases for J; bases not matched to a gene: 8. Looked up from germline, CDR1 is MNHEY and CDR2 is SMNVEV (reference sequence). The CDR3 covers 13 residues. Written as DNA, the CDR3 is TGTGCCAGCAGTCTCGGACAGGGAGGGAGCTACACCTTC. Translated: CASSLGQGGSYTF.

This chain connects TRBV29-1 to TRBJ2-1; D unresolved. The V and J ends lost 6 bases and 9 bases respectively, with 18 bases between them. CDR3 size: 13 residues. The germline gives CDR1 SQVTM, CDR2 ANQGSEA. The CDR3 DNA sequence: TGCAGCGTCGAACGTGGCGCGGTCCCTGAGCAGTTCTTC. It encodes CSVERGAVPEQFF.

This chain connects TRBV19 to TRBJ1-1; a possible D gene is TRBD1 (5 bases). In germline, CDR1 is LNHDA, CDR2 SQIVND (reference sequence). The V and J ends lost 5 bases and 5 bases respectively, with 15 bases between them. This CDR3 region has 14 residues. The CDR3 region has the DNA TGTGCCAGTAGTCCCCCCCGGGGGGGGACTGAAGCTTTCTTT. Protein product: CASSPPRGGTEAFF.